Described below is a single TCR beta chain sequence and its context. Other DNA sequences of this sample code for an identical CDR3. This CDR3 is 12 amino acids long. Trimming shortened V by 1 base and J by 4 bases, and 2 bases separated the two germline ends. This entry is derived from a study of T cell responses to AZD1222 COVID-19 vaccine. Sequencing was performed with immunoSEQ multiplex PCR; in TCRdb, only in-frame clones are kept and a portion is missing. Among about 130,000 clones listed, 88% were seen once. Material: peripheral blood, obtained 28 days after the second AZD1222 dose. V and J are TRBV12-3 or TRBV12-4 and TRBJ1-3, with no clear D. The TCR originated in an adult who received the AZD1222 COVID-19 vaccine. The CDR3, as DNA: TGTGCCAGCAGTTTAGGGGGAAACACCATATATTTT. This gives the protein CASSLGGNTIYF.